Shown below are 2 T cell receptor beta chains from a single sample sequenced in a study of T cell responses to AZD1222 COVID-19 vaccine. Clones were read by immunoSEQ multiplex PCR, and TCRdb kept only the in-frame ones, dropping some. The sample shows 150,000 to 200,000 clones, approximately 90% of them seen only once. The specimen comprised peripheral blood, sampled 28 days after the second AZD1222 dose. The receptor source for this set is an adult who received the AZD1222 COVID-19 vaccine.

The chain couples TRBV11-3 to TRBJ2-2; D tentatively reads TRBD1 or TRBD2 (6 bases each). The germline V and J ends were trimmed by 5 bases and 7 bases, with 14 bases remaining between them. The CDR3 spans 14 residues. From germline, CDR1 is SGHNT and CDR2 YENEEA. In DNA form, the CDR3 reads TGTGCCAGCAGCCCGGGGGCAGGGAACGGGGAGCTGTTTTTT. This encodes CASSPGAGNGELFF.

The chain couples TRBV12-3 or TRBV12-4 to TRBJ1-3; no clear D. This CDR3 contains 9 residues. Trimming pared 8 bases from V and 4 bases from J, leaving 0 bases between. DNA of the CDR3: TGTGCCAGCGGAAACACCATATATTTT. This translates into CASGNTIYF.